This T cell receptor (beta chain) is from a study of blood T cell repertoires in COVID-19. Across the study: There were acute and convalescent COVID-19 samples, and they came from the United States, Italy and Spain. Sample material is recorded as cDNA or gDNA derived from T cells, B-cell-depleted T cells, or PBMCs.

Per the germline V gene, CDR1 is SGHVS and CDR2 is FNYEAQ. The CDR3 loop spans 13 amino acids. The ends lost 6 bases at V and 11 bases at J; junction bases unmatched: 3. This clone appeared a single time. The method was immunoSEQ multiplex PCR; TCRdb's version includes in-frame clones alone and lacks a portion of them. This sample yields about 110,000 clones, of which approximately 90% are seen a single time; approximately 1.1% belongs to the top ten. The source of this sequence is a human donor in a cohort sampled during active COVID-19. The chain combines TRBV7-6 with TRBJ2-1, with 14 bases matching TRBD2. Sequencing input: peripheral blood. The CDR3 spells CASRGLAGVKQFF. The CDR3, as DNA: TGTGCCAGCAGGGGACTAGCGGGAGTTAAGCAGTTCTTC. Supplemented by reference TRBV7-6 and TRBJ2-1, the full variable domain reads GAGVSQSPRYKVTKRGQDVALRCDPISGHVSLYWYRQALGQGPEFLTYFNYEAQQDKSGLPNDRFSAERPEGSISTLTIQRTEQRDSAMYRCASRGLAGVKQFFGPGTRLTVL.